The T cell receptor beta chain described here comes from a study of CD8 T cells in ankylosing spondylitis (dated by TCRdb to 2016 to 2017). In terms of the full investigation: To find TCR variants linked to disease, the study profiled T cell receptor beta repertoires in ankylosing spondylitis patients and healthy donors. The whole study cohort included 95 to 130 healthy donors and some 27 ankylosing spondylitis patients. Peripheral blood samples were taken, and synovial fluid was additionally collected from ankylosing spondylitis patients. Beyond this particular receptor, the publication reports: The disease-linked clones were reported as significantly enriched in matched synovial fluid samples from ankylosing spondylitis patients. A CD8+ phenotype was shown by the disease-linked clones, which were found at relatively low frequencies in peripheral blood. Blood from ankylosing spondylitis patients appeared to be characterized by a TCR beta motif composed of roughly eight highly homologous amino acid variants. Some of the motif variants had been reported before in the synovial fluid and blood of reactive arthritis patients, a finding that suggests common disease-initiation mechanisms.

V is pruned by 3 bases and J by 4 bases, leaving 9 bases of the junction without a gene match. CDR1 and CDR2 were assigned from the germline V gene as SGHTA and FQGNSA. The CDR3, from cysteine to phenylalanine, totals 16 residues. The retained sequence is limited to the CDR3, 48 bases, with the frame set at the first base. About this clonotype: Its binding antigen is unknown. No much larger clone exists at a distance of one base, and base qualities are not known.

This sample was sequenced with an Illumina HiSeq 2500. Quantitative 5'-RACE with molecular barcodes was used to prepare TCR beta libraries. In the authors' own workflow: A new computational method based on a probabilistic model of VDJ rearrangement was used to identify disease-linked TCR variants. The public sequencing data were trimmed at Q25 with fastp and processed into clonotypes with MiXCR by TCRdb, which kept only in-frame beta chains. Rows are combined by CDR3 protein, so each entry shows the most common genes and DNA. These V and J calls derive from TCRdb rather than the authors' analysis. The sample contains 200,000 to 250,000 distinct CDR3 sequences, around 24% of them found a single time. The ten largest clonotypes hold about 6.2% of the sample.

The chain couples TRBV7-2 to TRBJ2-1; TRBD2 aligns with 7 central bases. Sequencing was carried out using blood, either unsorted or a sorted T cell fraction (not recorded which). This clonotype was sampled from a male donor with ankylosing spondylitis or in good health (not recorded which). The CDR3 corresponds to CASSFLAGEGYNEQFF. The sequence in DNA is TGTGCCAGCAGCTTTCTTGCGGGAGAAGGATACAATGAGCAGTTCTTC. This CDR3, with the reference TRBV7-2 and TRBJ2-1 proteins standing in past its ends, gives the full variable domain GAGVSQSPSNKVTEKGKDVELRCDPISGHTALYWYRQSLGQGLEFLIYFQGNSAPDKSGLPSDRFSAERTGGSVSTLTIQRTQQEDSAVYLCASSFLAGEGYNEQFFGPGTRLTVL.